This entry features one T cell receptor beta chain sequence. This clonotype was seen at least ten times. This receptor's antigen is unknown. Qualities for individual bases were not recorded, and no much larger clone is one base off. The method behind the library was PCR. Sequencer: HiSeq X Ten. High-throughput sequencing was used to characterize TCR repertoires. The public reads were quality trimmed at Q25 with fastp and then assembled into clones with MiXCR by TCRdb, keeping productive beta chains. Identical CDR3 protein sequences are pooled into one entry, listed with their most common genes and DNA. In this sample the table shows about 18,000 distinct CDR3 sequences, roughly 50% of which occur a single time. The ten largest clones take up roughly 32% of the sample. Reading the label with the study, this specimen's time point is: after preoperative PTX-NDP chemotherapy. Paclitaxel-nedaplatin was administered to patients as preoperative chemotherapy before surgery.

The source of the sample is a study of esophageal squamous cell carcinoma under preoperative chemotherapy (dated 2018 in TCRdb). For the wider study: Both tumor-infiltrating lymphocytes and peripheral blood T cells had their TCR repertoires profiled in the study. The study assessed how paclitaxel-nedaplatin chemotherapy affected T-cell receptor repertoires in patients with esophageal squamous cell carcinoma. About 5 patients with primary esophageal squamous cell carcinoma made up the cohort. Repertoires from samples collected before paclitaxel-nedaplatin therapy were compared with repertoires from samples collected after the therapy.

Overall study results and their limits: After chemotherapy, peripheral T cells showed a significant rise in TCR diversity, whereas tumor-infiltrating lymphocytes did not. Only five patients with esophageal squamous cell carcinoma were analyzed, making for a small cohort. Rather than arising solely from local clonal changes, post-treatment tumor-infiltrating lymphocytes appeared to come partly from peripheral T cells that migrated into the tumor. Immediate and substantial changes in clonotype frequency were induced by paclitaxel-nedaplatin therapy, and contraction rather than amplification was more likely to be observed among abundant clones.

Collection of the sample occurred from a patient given preoperative chemotherapy. The sequence was collected from a human donor with esophageal squamous cell carcinoma. The donor label of this sample is uncertain.

The DNA sequence is TGTGCCAGCAGTGAAGCATTTCACACTGAAGCTTTCTTT. The encoded protein is CASSEAFHTEAFF. The rearranged segments are TRBV6-1 and TRBJ1-1, with the D gene uncertain. CDR3 length: 13 amino acids, cysteine to phenylalanine. Solely the CDR3 DNA is kept, with 39 bases framed from the first base. In the germline V gene, CDR1 corresponds to MNHNS and CDR2 to SASEGT. The V end loses 0 bases and the J end loses 3 bases, and a stretch of 5 bases separates them.